The clone carrying this TCR beta chain appeared a few times. Its antigen is not identified. The sample comes from a study of T cell responses to AZD1222 COVID-19 vaccine. The assay was immunoSEQ multiplex PCR, and TCRdb's table has in-frame clones only and misses some. This repertoire shows about 120,000 clones, more than 75% found once; its top ten account for 3.5%. V shed 1 base and J shed 6 bases, with 19 bases lying between them. The germline CDR1 and CDR2 sequences are LNHNV and YYDKDF (reference sequence). The CDR3 is made up of 16 amino acids. Study-level results: Only after the peak T cell response were repertoires sampled.

Analysis merged second doses at about 4 or about 12 weeks. This material consisted of peripheral blood, taken 28 days after the second AZD1222 dose. The receptor's source is an adult who received the AZD1222 COVID-19 vaccine. The rearrangement uses TRBV15 and TRBJ2-7; either TRBD1 or TRBD2 may fit D (6 bases each). The CDR3 coding sequence is TGTGCCACCAGCAGAGGTGGGGGCGGGGCCGGTCTCGAGCAGTACTTC. Its translation: CATSRGGGGAGLEQYF.